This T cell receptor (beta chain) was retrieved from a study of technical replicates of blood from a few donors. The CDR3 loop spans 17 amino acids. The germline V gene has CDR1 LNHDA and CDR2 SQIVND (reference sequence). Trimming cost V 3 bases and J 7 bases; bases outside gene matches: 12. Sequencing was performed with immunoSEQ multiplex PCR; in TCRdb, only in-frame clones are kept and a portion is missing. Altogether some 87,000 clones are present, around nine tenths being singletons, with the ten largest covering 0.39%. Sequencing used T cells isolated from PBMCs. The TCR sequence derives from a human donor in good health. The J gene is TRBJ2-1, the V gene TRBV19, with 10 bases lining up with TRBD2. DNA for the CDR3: TGTGCCAGTAGTATTACAGCGGGAGGGCCCTGGGGTAATGAGCAGTTCTTC. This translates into CASSITAGGPWGNEQFF.